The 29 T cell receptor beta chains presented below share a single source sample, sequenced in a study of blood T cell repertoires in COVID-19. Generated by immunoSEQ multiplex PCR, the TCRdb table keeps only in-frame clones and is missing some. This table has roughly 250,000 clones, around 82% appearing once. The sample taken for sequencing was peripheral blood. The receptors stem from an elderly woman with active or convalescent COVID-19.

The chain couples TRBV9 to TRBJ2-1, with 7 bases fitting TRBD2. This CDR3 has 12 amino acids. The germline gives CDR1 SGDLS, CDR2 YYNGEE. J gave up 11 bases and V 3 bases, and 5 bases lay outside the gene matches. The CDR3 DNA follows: TGTGCCAGCAGCGCCGGGGAGGGACAGCAGTTCTTC. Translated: CASSAGEGQQFF.

CDR3 region: CASSFRLGDTGELFF. For the CDR3, the DNA is TGTGCCAGCAGCTTTCGACTAGGAGACACCGGGGAGCTGTTTTTT. The V and J genes are TRBV5-4 and TRBJ2-2, with D possibly matching TRBD2 (6 bases). V shed 2 bases and J shed 3 bases, with 11 bases lying between them. This CDR3 region has 15 residues. CDR1 is SGHNT and CDR2 is YYREEE in the germline V gene (reference sequence).

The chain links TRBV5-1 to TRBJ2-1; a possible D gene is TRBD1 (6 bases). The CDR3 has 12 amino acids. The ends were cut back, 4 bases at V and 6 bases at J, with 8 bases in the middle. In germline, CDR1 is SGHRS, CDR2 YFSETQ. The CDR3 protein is CASSVQGNEQFF. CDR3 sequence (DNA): TGCGCCAGCAGCGTACAGGGCAATGAGCAGTTCTTC.

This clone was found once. The CDR3 region is CASSLERGYGYTF. In DNA form, the CDR3 reads TGTGCCAGCAGCTTGGAGAGAGGGTATGGCTACACCTTC. V is TRBV5-4 and J is TRBJ1-2; no firm D call. Germline V CDR1 and CDR2: SGHNT, YYREEE (reference sequence). The CDR3 loop spans 13 amino acids. V was cut by 0 bases and J by 5 bases, with 8 bases left in between.

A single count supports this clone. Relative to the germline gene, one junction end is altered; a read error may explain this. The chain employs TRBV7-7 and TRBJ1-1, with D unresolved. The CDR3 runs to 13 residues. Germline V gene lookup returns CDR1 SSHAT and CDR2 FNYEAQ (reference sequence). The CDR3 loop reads CASSPVLGTEAFF. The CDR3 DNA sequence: TGTGCTAGCAGCCCGGTCCTTGGCACTGAAGCTTTCTTT.

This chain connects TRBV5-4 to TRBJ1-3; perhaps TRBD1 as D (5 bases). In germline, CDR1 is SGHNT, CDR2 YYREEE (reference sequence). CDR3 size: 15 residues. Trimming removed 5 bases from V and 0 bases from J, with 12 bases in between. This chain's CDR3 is CASSSGVGSGNTIYF. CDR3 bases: TGTGCCAGCAGTTCGGGGGTGGGCTCTGGAAACACCATATATTTT.

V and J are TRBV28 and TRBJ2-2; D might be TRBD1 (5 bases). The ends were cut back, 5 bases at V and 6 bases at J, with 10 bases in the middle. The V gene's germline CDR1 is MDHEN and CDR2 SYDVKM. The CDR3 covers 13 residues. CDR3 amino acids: CASSPGHSGELFF. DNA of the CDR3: TGTGCCAGCAGTCCCGGACATTCCGGGGAGCTGTTTTTT.

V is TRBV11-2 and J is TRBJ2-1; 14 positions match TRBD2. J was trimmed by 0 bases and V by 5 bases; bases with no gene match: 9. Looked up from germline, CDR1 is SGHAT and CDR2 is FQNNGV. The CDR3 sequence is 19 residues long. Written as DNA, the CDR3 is TGTGCCAGCAGCCATGGACTAGCGGGGGGTTTCAGCTCCTACAATGAGCAGTTCTTC. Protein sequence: CASSHGLAGGFSSYNEQFF. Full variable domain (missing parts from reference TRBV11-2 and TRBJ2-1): EAGVAQSPRYKIIEKRQSVAFWCNPISGHATLYWYQQILGQGPKLLIQFQNNGVVDDSQLPKDRFSAERLKGVDSTLKIQPAKLEDSAVYLCASSHGLAGGFSSYNEQFFGPGTRLTVL.

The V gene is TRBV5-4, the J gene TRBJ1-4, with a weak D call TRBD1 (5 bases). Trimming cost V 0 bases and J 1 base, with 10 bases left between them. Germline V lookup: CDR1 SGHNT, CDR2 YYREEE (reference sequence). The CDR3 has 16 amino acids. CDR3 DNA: TGTGCCAGCAGCTTGGGACAGCCGCAAACTAATGAAAAACTGTTTTTT. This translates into CASSLGQPQTNEKLFF.

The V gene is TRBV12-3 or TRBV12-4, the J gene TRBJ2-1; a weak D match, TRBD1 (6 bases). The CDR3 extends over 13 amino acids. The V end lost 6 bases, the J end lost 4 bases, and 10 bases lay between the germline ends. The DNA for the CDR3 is TGTGCCAGCAGATGGACAGAATACAATGAGCAGTTCTTC. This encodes CASRWTEYNEQFF.

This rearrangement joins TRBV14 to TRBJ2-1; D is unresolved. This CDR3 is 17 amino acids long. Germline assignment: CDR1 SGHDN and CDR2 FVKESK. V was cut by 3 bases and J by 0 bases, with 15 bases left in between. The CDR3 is CASSQYPLPSSYNEQFF. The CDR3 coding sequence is TGTGCCAGCAGCCAGTACCCACTTCCTAGCTCCTACAATGAGCAGTTCTTC.

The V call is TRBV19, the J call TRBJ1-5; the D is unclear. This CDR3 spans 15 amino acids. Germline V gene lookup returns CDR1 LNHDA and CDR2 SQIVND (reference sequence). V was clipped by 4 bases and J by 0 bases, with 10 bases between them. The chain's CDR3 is CASSTQDLSNQPQHF. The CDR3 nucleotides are TGTGCCAGTAGTACTCAGGATCTTAGCAATCAGCCCCAGCATTTT.

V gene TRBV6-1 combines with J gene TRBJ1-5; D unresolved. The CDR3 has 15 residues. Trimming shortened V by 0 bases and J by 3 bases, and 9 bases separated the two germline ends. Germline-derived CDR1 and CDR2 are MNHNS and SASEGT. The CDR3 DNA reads TGTGCCAGCAGTGAAGCTGGCCAGTCCAATCAGCCCCAGCATTTT. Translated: CASSEAGQSNQPQHF.

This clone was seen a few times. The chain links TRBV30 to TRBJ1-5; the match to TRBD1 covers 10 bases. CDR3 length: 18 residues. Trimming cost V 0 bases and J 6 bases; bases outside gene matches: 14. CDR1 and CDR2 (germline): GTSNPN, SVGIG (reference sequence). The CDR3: CAWSVRGPGQGRGQPQHF. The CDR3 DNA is TGTGCCTGGAGTGTAAGGGGACCGGGACAGGGGCGAGGTCAGCCCCAGCATTTT.

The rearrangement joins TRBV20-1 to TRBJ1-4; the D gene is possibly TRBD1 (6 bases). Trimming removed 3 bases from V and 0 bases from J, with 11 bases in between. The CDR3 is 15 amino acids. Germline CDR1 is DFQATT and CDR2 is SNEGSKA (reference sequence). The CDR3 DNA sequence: TGCAGTGCTAGTCTCAGGGGTGCAACTAATGAAAAACTGTTTTTT. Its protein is CSASLRGATNEKLFF.

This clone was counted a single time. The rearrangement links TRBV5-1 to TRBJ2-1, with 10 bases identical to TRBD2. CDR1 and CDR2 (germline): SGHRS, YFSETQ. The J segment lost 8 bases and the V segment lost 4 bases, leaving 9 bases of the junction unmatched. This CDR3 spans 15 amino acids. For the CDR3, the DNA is TGCGCCAGCAGCCGGGGACTAGCGTCCAGGGATGAGCAGTTCTTC. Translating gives CASSRGLASRDEQFF.

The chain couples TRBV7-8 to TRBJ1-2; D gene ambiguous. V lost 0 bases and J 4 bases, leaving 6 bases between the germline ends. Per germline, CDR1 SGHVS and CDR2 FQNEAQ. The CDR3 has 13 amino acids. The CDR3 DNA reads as TGTGCCAGCAGCTTAGCCTCGGGCTATGGCTACACCTTC. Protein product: CASSLASGYGYTF.

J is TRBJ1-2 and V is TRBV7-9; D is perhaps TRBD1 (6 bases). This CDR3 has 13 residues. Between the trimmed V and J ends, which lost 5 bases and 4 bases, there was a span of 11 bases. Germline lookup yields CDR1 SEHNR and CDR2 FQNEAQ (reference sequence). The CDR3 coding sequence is TGTGCCAGCAGCGCCGACAGGCTCTATGGCTACACCTTC. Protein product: CASSADRLYGYTF.

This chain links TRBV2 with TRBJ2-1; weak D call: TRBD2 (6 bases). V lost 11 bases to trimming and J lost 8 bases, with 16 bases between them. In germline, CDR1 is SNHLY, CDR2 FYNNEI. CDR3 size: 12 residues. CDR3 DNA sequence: TGTGCCCGGGGGAGGTTCGGCGATGAGCAGTTCTTC. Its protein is CARGRFGDEQFF.

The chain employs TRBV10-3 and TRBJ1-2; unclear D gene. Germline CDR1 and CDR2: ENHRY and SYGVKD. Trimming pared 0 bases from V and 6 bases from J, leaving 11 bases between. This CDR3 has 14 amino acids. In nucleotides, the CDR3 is TGTGCCATCAGTGAGTCGCGAGGTACCCATGGCTACACCTTC. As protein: CAISESRGTHGYTF.

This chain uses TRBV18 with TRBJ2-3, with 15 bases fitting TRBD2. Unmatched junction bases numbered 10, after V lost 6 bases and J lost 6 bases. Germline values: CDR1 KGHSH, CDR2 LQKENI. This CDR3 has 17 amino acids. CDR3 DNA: TGTGCCAGCTCGCGCTCCTTGGGACTAGCGGGAGGTGATACGCAGTATTTT. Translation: CASSRSLGLAGGDTQYF.

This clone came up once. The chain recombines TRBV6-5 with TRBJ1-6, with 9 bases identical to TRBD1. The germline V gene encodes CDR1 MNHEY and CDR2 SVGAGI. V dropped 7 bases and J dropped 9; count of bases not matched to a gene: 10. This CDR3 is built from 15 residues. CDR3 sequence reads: CASIPRTGAVSPLHF. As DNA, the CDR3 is TGTGCCAGCATCCCCCGGACAGGGGCCGTTTCACCCCTCCACTTT.

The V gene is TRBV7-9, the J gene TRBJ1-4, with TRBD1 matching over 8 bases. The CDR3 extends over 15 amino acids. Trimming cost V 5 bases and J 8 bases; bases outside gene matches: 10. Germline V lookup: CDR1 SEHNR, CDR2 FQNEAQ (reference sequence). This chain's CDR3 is CASSPQGALWEKLFF. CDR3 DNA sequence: TGTGCCAGCAGCCCTCAGGGGGCGCTTTGGGAAAAACTGTTTTTT.

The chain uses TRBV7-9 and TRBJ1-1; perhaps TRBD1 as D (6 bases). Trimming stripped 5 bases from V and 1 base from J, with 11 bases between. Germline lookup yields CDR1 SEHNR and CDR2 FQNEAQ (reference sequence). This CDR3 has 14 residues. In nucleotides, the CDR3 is TGTGCCAGCAGCCCAGGGGTGAGGAACACTGAAGCTTTCTTT. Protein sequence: CASSPGVRNTEAFF.

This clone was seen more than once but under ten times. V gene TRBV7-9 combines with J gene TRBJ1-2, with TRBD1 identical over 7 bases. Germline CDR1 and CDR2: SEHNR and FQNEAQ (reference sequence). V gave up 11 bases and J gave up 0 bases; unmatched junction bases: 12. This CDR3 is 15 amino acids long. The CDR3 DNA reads TGTGCCGGGGACAGACTATCGGCCTCTAACTATGGCTACACCTTC. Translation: CAGDRLSASNYGYTF. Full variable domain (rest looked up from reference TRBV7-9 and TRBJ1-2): DTGVSQNPRHKITKRGQNVTFRCDPISEHNRLYWYRQTLGQGPEFLTYFQNEAQLEKSRLLSDRFSAERPKGSFSTLEIQRTEQGDSAMYLCAGDRLSASNYGYTFGSGTRLTVV.

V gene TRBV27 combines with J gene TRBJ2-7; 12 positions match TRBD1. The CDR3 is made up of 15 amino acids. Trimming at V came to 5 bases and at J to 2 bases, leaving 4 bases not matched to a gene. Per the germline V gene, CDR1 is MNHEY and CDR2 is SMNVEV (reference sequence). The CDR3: CASSKGQGATYEQYF. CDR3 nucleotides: TGTGCCAGCAGTAAGGGACAGGGGGCCACCTACGAGCAGTACTTC.

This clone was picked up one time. The DNA for the CDR3 is TGCGCCAGCGCAAGACTAGACACAGATACGCAGTATTTT. Protein sequence: CASARLDTDTQYF. The chain uses TRBV5-1 and TRBJ2-3, with D possibly matching TRBD2 (6 bases). Between the trimmed V and J ends, which lost 7 bases and 2 bases, there was a span of 11 bases. Germline V gives CDR1 SGHRS, CDR2 YFSETQ. The CDR3 length is 13 residues.

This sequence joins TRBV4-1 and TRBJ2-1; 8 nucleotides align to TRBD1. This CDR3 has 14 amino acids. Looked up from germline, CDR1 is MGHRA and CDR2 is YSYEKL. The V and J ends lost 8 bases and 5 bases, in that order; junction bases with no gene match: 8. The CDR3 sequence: CASSGQGLHNEQFF. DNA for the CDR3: TGCGCCAGCTCCGGACAGGGTTTGCACAATGAGCAGTTCTTC.

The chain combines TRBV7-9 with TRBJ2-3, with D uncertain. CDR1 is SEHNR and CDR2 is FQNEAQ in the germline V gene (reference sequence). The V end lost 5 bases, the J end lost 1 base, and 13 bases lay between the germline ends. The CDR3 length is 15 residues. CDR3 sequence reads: CASSRLWSGTDTQYF. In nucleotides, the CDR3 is TGTGCCAGCAGCCGCTTATGGAGCGGCACAGATACGCAGTATTTT.